This T cell receptor beta chain emerged from a study of T cells in Graves' hyperthyroidism and ophthalmopathy. Study observations and caveats: Ophthalmopathy was told apart from stable hyperthyroidism by a 13 V-J model.

Authors of the study amplified TCR beta CDR3 regions from RNA transcripts. First-round RT-PCR with HTBI primers amplified the TCR CDR3 region. TCRdb re-called the multiplex PCR reads with MiXCR, one entry per CDR3 protein. This sample has 550,000 to 650,000 distinct CDR3 sequences, with 12% to 15% found just once. A patient was excluded if there was uncontrolled infection, other autoimmune disease, pregnancy or lactation. Per the germline V gene, CDR1 is MDHEN and CDR2 is SYDVKM. The CDR3 loop spans 13 amino acids. V was trimmed by 4 bases and J by 0 bases, leaving 6 bases between them. In its sample, this clonotype was seen many times. Its target is unknown.

The chain is built from TRBV28 and TRBJ2-5; the D is unclear. The source is a woman aged 40-49 years with Graves' hyperthyroidism. Specimen: blood. CDR3 nucleotide sequence: TGTGCCAGCAGTTCCCCTAACCAAGAGACCCAGTACTTC. Translated: CASSSPNQETQYF.